This TCR beta chain was identified during a study of CD8 T cells in ankylosing spondylitis. Study-level points and caveats: In ankylosing spondylitis patients, matched synovial fluid reportedly showed significant enrichment of disease-linked clones. Disease-linked clones displayed a CD8+ phenotype and appeared relatively rarely in peripheral blood.

This clonotype was observed a few times. The antigen is unknown. V shed 0 bases and J shed 3 bases, with 6 bases lying between them. This CDR3 comprises 13 residues. Per the germline V gene, CDR1 is SGHDN and CDR2 is FVKESK. Generation of TCR beta libraries employed quantitative 5'-RACE incorporating molecular barcodes. TCRdb re-analysed the 5' RACE reads in MiXCR, keeping a single row per CDR3 protein. The table has 150,000 to 200,000 distinct CDR3 sequences, 10% to 15% seen once. The clonotype originates from a male donor with ankylosing spondylitis or in good health (not recorded which). V is TRBV14 and J is TRBJ2-7; TRBD2 is a possible D gene (5 bases). Sample: blood, either unsorted or a sorted T cell fraction (not recorded which). CDR3 region: CASSQERDYEQYF. The DNA of the CDR3 is TGTGCCAGCAGCCAAGAACGGGACTACGAGCAGTACTTC. Full variable domain (missing parts from reference TRBV14 and TRBJ2-7): EAGVTQFPSHSVIEKGQTVTLRCDPISGHDNLYWYRRVMGKEIKFLLHFVKESKQDESGMPNNRFLAERTGGTYSTLKVQPAELEDSGVYFCASSQERDYEQYFGPGTRLTVT.